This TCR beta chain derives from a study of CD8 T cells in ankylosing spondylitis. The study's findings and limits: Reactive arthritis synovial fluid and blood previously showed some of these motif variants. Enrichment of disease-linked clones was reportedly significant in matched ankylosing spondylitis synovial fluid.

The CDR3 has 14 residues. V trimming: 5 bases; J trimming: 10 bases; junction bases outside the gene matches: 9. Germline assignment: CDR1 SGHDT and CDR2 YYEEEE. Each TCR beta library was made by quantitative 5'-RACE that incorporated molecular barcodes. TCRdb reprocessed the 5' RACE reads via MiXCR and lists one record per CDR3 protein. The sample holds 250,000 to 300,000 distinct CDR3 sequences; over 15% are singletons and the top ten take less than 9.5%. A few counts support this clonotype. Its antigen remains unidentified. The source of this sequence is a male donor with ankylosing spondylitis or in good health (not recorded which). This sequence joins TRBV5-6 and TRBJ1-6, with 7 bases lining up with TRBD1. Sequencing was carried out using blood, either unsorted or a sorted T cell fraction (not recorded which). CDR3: CASRRRTGTSPLHF. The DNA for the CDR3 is TGTGCCAGCAGACGGCGGACAGGTACATCACCCCTCCACTTT.